This T cell receptor beta chain came from a study of T cell changes during pregnancy in multiple sclerosis. Only in-frame clones appear in the TCRdb table, and some are missing; sequencing was by immunoSEQ multiplex PCR. The table records 45,000 to 60,000 clones, 85% to 95% of them present only once. Germline V gives CDR1 SGHRS, CDR2 YFSETQ. There are 15 residues in the CDR3. V was shortened by 2 bases and J by 3 bases, with 13 bases between the two germline ends. The J gene is TRBJ2-3, the V gene TRBV5-1; D may be TRBD1 (6 bases). Here the sequenced sample was CD4+ T cells from peripheral blood mononuclear cells, taken in the third trimester of pregnancy. This sequence originates from a female donor with multiple sclerosis, enrolled in a pregnancy study. The CDR3 bases are TGCGCCAGCAGCTTACAGGGAATGGGAACAGATACGCAGTATTTT. This codes for CASSLQGMGTDTQYF.